This TCR beta chain appears in the sequencing data of a study of CXCR3-negative and CXCR3-positive naive CD8 T cells. Regarding the study as a whole: Both of the naive subsets showed about the same high diversity, but memory CD8+ cells had much less. Relative to CXCR3-negative naive cells, CXCR3-positive naive cells had more hydrophobic TRB CDR3s.

UMI-labeled 5' RACE yielded the TRB cDNA libraries. After re-calling the 5' RACE reads, TCRdb lists one entry per CDR3 protein, DNA absent. The repertoire shows around 60,000 distinct CDR3 sequences; the top ten hold about 0.78%. Triplicates of 300,000 or so cells were sorted from each CD8+ T cell subset. The CDR3 consists of 16 residues. Looked up from germline, CDR1 is SGHDN and CDR2 is FVKESK. Details on this clonotype: Its antigen remains unidentified.

The chain has TRBV14 and TRBJ2-5; no DNA is available, so the TRBD2 call from TCRdb remains unchecked. The receptor comes from a human donor in good health. Some clones in this sample may be carry-over from other donors' samples. Sample: naive CXCR3+ CD8+ T cells from blood. This sample's subset: CD45RO-CCR7+CD27+CD95- naive CD8+ T cells expressing CXCR3 (TNR3+). Here the CDR3 reads CASSQAGAGGKRTQYF.